Below are 18 T cell receptor beta chains sequenced from a single sample in a study of tumor-infiltrating lymphocytes in primary liver carcinoma. Out of unsorted whole blood came the blood RNA, and germline DNA was extracted as well. From roughly 0.55 ug of total RNA, TCR beta-specific cDNA was reverse-transcribed using a constant-region primer. Construction of TCR beta libraries relied on three successive nested multiplex PCR rounds employing slightly modified ARM-PCR. Each of the first two PCR rounds ran nine to ten cycles with TRBV1-TRBV30 forward and C-beta reverse primers. TCRdb reanalysed the multiplex PCR reads using MiXCR and keeps one entry per CDR3 protein. The table lists over 250,000 distinct CDR3 sequences, 58% of them singletons. The sample consisted of peripheral blood. These receptors came from a woman younger than 45 with primary liver carcinoma and hepatitis B virus infection.

This clonotype has more than one count but fewer than ten. The V and J genes are TRBV12-3 or TRBV12-4 and TRBJ2-4; 8 bases fit TRBD1. This CDR3 is 14 amino acids long. V lost 3 bases, J lost 4 bases, and 2 bases stayed unmatched. The CDR3 region is CASSFRQGKNIQYF. The CDR3 nucleotides read TGTGCCAGCAGTTTCCGACAGGGGAAAAACATTCAGTACTTC.

The V call is TRBV30, the J call TRBJ1-5; D unresolved. The CDR3 sequence is 13 residues long. Trimming took 0 bases from V and 5 from J, leaving 8 bases between them. CDR1 GTSNPN and CDR2 SVGIG come from the germline V gene (reference sequence). The CDR3, as DNA: TGTGCCTGGAGTGTAACCTCACATCAGCCCCAGCATTTT. Its translation: CAWSVTSHQPQHF.

On this clonotype itself: An end of the junction does not agree with germline; a read error may underlie this. V gene TRBV6-2 or TRBV6-3 combines with J gene TRBJ2-3; weak D call: TRBD2 (6 bases). CDR1 is MNHEY, CDR2 SVGEGT, per germline. The CDR3 extends over 18 amino acids. CDR3 sequence (DNA): TGTGCCAGCAGTTTCCCCCGGGGAGGCGTACACTACACAGATATGCAGTATTTT. Translation: CASSFPRGGVHYTDMQYF.

The count of this clonotype is one. One end of the junction varies from germline; a read error may be responsible. V and J are TRBV28 and TRBJ1-3, with D perhaps TRBD1 (6 bases). CDR1 is MDHEN and CDR2 is SYDVKM in the germline V gene. CDR3 length: 14 amino acids. The CDR3 is CASSLWGQGNTIYF. CDR3 nucleotide sequence: TGTGCCAGCAGCTTATGGGGACAAGGAAACACCATATATTTT.

The rearrangement joins TRBV9 to TRBJ2-1, with TRBD2 as a possible D gene (6 bases). The germline V and J ends were trimmed by 0 bases and 7 bases, with 17 bases remaining between them. Germline lookup yields CDR1 SGDLS and CDR2 YYNGEE. This CDR3 region has 16 residues. DNA of the CDR3: TGTGCCAGCAGCGTAGAGTCACACGGAGGGATTAATGAGCAGTTCTTC. Protein: CASSVESHGGINEQFF.

In regard to this clonotype: A single base separates this from a much larger clone, so it may be a read error. The conserved phenylalanine or tryptophan is not found at the CDR3 terminus, so this likely reflects a read error. The chain is built from TRBV29-1 and TRBJ1-4, with a tentative D call TRBD1 (6 bases). This CDR3 is built from 14 residues. The V and J ends lost 7 bases and 3 bases respectively, with 15 bases between them. Germline assignment: CDR1 SQVTM and CDR2 ANQGSEA. The CDR3 bases are TGCAGCGCCCGGGACACAACGTCTAATGAAAAACTGTTTCTT. Amino acid sequence: CSARDTTSNEKLFL.

Ten or more counts support this clonotype. This chain uses TRBV12-3 or TRBV12-4 with TRBJ1-4; 8 positions match TRBD1. CDR3 size: 14 residues. J was trimmed by 5 bases and V by 6 bases; bases with no gene match: 5. CDR3: CASSSGGSNEKLFF. CDR3 sequence (DNA): TGTGCCAGCAGCTCAGGGGGCTCCAATGAAAAACTGTTTTTT.

This clonotype has at least ten counts. The chain joins TRBV21-1 to TRBJ1-2. TRBV21-1 is a pseudogene locus. The CDR3 length is 17 residues. CDR3 in DNA: TGTGCCAGCAGCCCTTGTCGGTTAGGCCCTGCTAACTATGGCTACACCTTC. Translating gives CASSPCRLGPANYGYTF.

On this clonotype itself: It is likely a read error, because the conserved phenylalanine at the end of the CDR3 is missing. The chain has TRBV4-1 and TRBJ2-1; 10 bases map to TRBD2. V gave up 0 bases and J gave up 12 bases; unmatched junction bases: 5. The CDR3 is 14 amino acids. Germline V gene sequence: CDR1 MGHRA, CDR2 YSYEKL. CDR3 loop: CASSQELAGVRQFL. DNA of the CDR3: TGCGCCAGCAGCCAAGAGCTAGCGGGAGTCAGGCAGTTCTTG.

This clonotype appeared many times. The J gene is TRBJ2-1, the V gene TRBV6-1; 7 bases are shared with TRBD2. The CDR3 runs to 16 residues. V was clipped by 7 bases and J by 4 bases; unmatched bases: 13. The germline gives CDR1 MNHNS, CDR2 SASEGT. CDR3 DNA: TGTGCCAGCAACCCTGGGGGAGGGAGAGGGTACAATGAGCAGTTCTTC. Its translation is CASNPGGGRGYNEQFF.

This clonotype was found many times. This chain uses TRBV6-5 with TRBJ2-2; TRBD1 agrees at 10 bases. The trim removed 0 bases at V and 5 bases at J, leaving 3 bases unmatched. The CDR3 is 16 residues long. The germline V gene has CDR1 MNHEY and CDR2 SVGAGI. CDR3 amino acids: CASSYSRTGGTGELFF. The CDR3 nucleotides are TGTGCCAGCAGTTACTCGAGGACAGGGGGAACCGGGGAGCTGTTTTTT.

In its sample, this clonotype was seen once. The genes are TRBV11-2 and TRBJ2-3; tentatively, D is TRBD2 (6 bases). Germline V CDR1 and CDR2: SGHAT, FQNNGV. This CDR3 comprises 17 residues. V gave up 4 bases and J gave up 0 bases, with 17 bases separating them. CDR3 nucleotides: TGTGCCAGCAGCTCGCTAGGGACTTGCGGGAGCACAGATACGCAGTATTTT. It codes for CASSSLGTCGSTDTQYF.

Concerning this clonotype: One end of the junction fails to match germline, which may point to a read error. This sequence joins TRBV11-2 and TRBJ1-2; the D is unclear. The CDR3 sequence is 14 residues long. Germline V CDR1 and CDR2: SGHAT, FQNNGV. The CDR3 DNA is TGTACCAGTAGCTTACTCCACCCTACCTCCGGCTACACCTTC. It is translated as CTSSLLHPTSGYTF. The full variable domain, its missing parts supplied by reference TRBV11-2 and TRBJ1-2, is EAGVAQSPRYKIIEKRQSVAFWCNPISGHATLYWYQQILGQGPKLLIQFQNNGVVDDSQLPKDRFSAERLKGVDSTLKIQPAKLEDSAVYLCTSSLLHPTSGYTFGSGTRLTVV.

The V call is TRBV4-1, the J call TRBJ2-2, with D possibly matching TRBD1 (5 bases). The V end was cut by 3 bases, the J end by 10 bases, with 21 bases between. The CDR3 contains 16 residues. Germline assignment: CDR1 MGHRA and CDR2 YSYEKL. CDR3 loop: CASSHPREGEAEELFF. The CDR3 DNA sequence: TGCGCCAGCAGCCATCCCAGGGAAGGGGAAGCCGAGGAGCTGTTTTTT.

The J gene is TRBJ2-7, the V gene TRBV10-3, with 7 bases matching TRBD1. CDR1 ENHRY and CDR2 SYGVKD come from the germline V gene. The CDR3 contains 14 residues. V shed 4 bases, J shed 5 bases, and the junction held 8 bases outside the gene matches. The CDR3 nucleotides read TGTGCCATCAGTGGATTGGGACAGACCCACGAGCAGTACTTC. Protein sequence: CAISGLGQTHEQYF.

The chain carries TRBV28 and TRBJ1-1; no clear D. V was pared by 8 bases and J by 5 bases, with 15 bases between. This CDR3 has 13 amino acids. Germline CDR1 reads MDHEN; CDR2 reads SYDVKM. CDR3 in amino acids: CASARMWSTEAFF. The CDR3 coding sequence is TGTGCCAGCGCTCGGATGTGGAGTACTGAAGCTTTCTTT. Using reference TRBV28 and TRBJ1-1 for the parts outside the CDR3, the full variable domain is DVKVTQSSRYLVKRTGEKVFLECVQDMDHENMFWYRQDPGLGLRLIYFSYDVKMKEKGDIPEGYSVSREKKERFSLILESASTNQTSMYLCASARMWSTEAFFGQGTRLTVV.

The rearrangement uses TRBV11-1 and TRBJ2-5, with 7 bases fitting TRBD1. The V gene end was trimmed by 5 bases and the J gene end by 2 bases; junction bases not matched to a gene: 11. The CDR3 extends over 16 amino acids. From germline, CDR1 is SGHAT and CDR2 FQDESV (reference sequence). In DNA form, the CDR3 reads TGTGCCAGCAGCAGAGGGGGCCTAACTAGGCAAGAGACCCAGTACTTC. The encoded protein is CASSRGGLTRQETQYF.

The rearrangement links TRBV7-9 to TRBJ2-5; D is possibly TRBD1 or TRBD2 (5 bases each). The CDR3 totals 12 residues. Looked up from germline, CDR1 is SEHNR and CDR2 is FQNEAQ (reference sequence). V gave up 6 bases and J gave up 7 bases, with 12 bases separating them. The CDR3 sequence: CASRLLGGTQYF. The DNA for the CDR3 is TGTGCCAGCAGGCTACTTGGGGGGACCCAGTACTTC.